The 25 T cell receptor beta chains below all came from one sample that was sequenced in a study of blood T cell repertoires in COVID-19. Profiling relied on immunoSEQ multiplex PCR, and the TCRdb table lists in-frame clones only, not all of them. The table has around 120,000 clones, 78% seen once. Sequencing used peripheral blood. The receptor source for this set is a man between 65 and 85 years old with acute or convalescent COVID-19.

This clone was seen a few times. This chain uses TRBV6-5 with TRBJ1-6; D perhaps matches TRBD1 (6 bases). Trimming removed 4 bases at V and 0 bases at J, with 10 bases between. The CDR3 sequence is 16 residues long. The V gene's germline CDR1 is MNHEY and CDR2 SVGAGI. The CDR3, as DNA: TGTGCCAGCAGTTCAGGGGCAGGCTCCTATAATTCACCCCTCCACTTT. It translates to CASSSGAGSYNSPLHF.

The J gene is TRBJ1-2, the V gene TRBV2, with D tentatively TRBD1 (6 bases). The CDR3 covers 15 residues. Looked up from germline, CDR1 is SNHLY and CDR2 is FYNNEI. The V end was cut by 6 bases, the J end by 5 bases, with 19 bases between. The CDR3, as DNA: TGTGCCAGCAGCACTTCCGGGACATCCCTTTATGGCTACACCTTC. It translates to CASSTSGTSLYGYTF.

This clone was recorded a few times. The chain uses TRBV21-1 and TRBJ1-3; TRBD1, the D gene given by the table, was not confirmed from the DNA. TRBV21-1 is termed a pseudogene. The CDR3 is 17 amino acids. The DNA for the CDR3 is TGTGCCAGCAGCAGTAGGGGGCGGGACGAACCTGGAAACACCATATATTTT. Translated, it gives CASSSRGRDEPGNTIYF.

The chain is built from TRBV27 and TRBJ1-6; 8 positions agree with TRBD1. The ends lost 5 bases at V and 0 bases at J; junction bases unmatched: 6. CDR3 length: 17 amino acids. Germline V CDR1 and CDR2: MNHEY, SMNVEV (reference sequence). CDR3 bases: TGTGCCAGCAGTCGAGGGACAGGATTCTCCTATAATTCACCCCTCCACTTT. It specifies CASSRGTGFSYNSPLHF.

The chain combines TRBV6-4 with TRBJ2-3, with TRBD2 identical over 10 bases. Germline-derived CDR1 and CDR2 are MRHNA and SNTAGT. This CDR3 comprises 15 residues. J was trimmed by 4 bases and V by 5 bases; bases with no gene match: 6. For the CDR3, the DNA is TGTGCCAGCAGTCCGGGACTAGCGCAGGCAGATACGCAGTATTTT. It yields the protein CASSPGLAQADTQYF.

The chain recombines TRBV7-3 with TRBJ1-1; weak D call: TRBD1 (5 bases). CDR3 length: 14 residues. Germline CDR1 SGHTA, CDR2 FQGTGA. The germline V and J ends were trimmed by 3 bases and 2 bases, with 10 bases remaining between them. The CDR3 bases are TGTGCCAGCAGCTTTTCGGACACTAACACTGAAGCTTTCTTT. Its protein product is CASSFSDTNTEAFF. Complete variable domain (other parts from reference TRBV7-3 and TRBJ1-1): GAGVSQTPSNKVTEKGKYVELRCDPISGHTALYWYRQSLGQGPEFLIYFQGTGAADDSGLPNDRFFAVRPEGSVSTLKIQRTERGDSAVYLCASSFSDTNTEAFFGQGTRLTVV.

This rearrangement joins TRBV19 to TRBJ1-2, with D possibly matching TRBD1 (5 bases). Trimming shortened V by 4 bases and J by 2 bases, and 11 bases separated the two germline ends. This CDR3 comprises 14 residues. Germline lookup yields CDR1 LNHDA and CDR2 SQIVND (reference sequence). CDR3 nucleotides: TGTGCCAGTAGTAACCAGGGAAGGAACTATGGCTACACCTTC. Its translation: CASSNQGRNYGYTF.

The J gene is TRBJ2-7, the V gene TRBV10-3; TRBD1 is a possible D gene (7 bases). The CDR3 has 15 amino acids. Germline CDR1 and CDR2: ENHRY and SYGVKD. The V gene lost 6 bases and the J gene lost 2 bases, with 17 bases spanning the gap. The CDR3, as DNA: TGTGCCATCAGAAAAGGGGGCGGAGGGGCCTACGAGCAGTACTTC. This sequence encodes CAIRKGGGGAYEQYF.

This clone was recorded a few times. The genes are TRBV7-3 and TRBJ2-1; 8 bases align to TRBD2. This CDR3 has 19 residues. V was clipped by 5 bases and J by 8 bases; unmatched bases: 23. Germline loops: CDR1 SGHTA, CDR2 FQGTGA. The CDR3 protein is CASSPSGGAGALLGDEQFF. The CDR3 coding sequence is TGTGCCAGCAGCCCCAGCGGGGGAGCGGGGGCCCTACTAGGTGATGAGCAGTTCTTC.

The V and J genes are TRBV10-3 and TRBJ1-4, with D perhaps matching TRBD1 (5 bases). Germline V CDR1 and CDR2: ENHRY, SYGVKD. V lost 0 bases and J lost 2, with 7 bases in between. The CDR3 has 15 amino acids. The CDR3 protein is CAISESGGTNEKLFF. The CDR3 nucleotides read TGTGCCATCAGTGAGTCGGGGGGGACTAATGAAAAACTGTTTTTT.

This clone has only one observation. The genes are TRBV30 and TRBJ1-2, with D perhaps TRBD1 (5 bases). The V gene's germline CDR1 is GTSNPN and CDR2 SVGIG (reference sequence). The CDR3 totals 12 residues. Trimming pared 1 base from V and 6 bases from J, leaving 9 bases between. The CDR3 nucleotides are TGTGCCTGGAGTGGCCGGGGGGATGGCTACACCTTC. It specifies CAWSGRGDGYTF.

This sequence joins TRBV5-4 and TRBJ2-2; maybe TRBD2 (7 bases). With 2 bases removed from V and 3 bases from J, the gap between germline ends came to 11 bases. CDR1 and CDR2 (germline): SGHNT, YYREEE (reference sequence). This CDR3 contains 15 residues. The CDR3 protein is CASSLGGGDTGELFF. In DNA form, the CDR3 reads TGTGCCAGCAGCTTAGGGGGGGGCGACACCGGGGAGCTGTTTTTT.

The chain's CDR3 is CASSFYRGNLLDGNTIYF. The CDR3 DNA reads TGTGCCAGCAGCTTTTACAGGGGGAACCTCCTGGACGGAAACACCATATATTTT. The rearrangement uses TRBV7-2 and TRBJ1-3; 8 positions agree with TRBD1. The CDR3 runs to 18 residues. The junction had 14 bases not matched to a gene; V was cut back by 3 bases and J by 4 bases. Germline V CDR1 and CDR2: SGHTA, FQGNSA.

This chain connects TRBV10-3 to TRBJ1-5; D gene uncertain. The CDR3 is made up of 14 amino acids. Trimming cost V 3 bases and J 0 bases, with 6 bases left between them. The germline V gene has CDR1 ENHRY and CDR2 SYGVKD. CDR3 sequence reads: CAISDSYSNQPQHF. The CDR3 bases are TGTGCCATCAGTGACAGTTATAGCAATCAGCCCCAGCATTTT.

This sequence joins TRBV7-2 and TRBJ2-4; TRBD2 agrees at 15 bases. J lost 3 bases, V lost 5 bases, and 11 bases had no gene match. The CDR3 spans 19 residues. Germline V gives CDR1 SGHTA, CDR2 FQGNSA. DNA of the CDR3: TGTGCCAGCAGCCCGCCGGGACTAGCGGGGGGCTGGTTCAAAAACATTCAGTACTTC. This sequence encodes CASSPPGLAGGWFKNIQYF.

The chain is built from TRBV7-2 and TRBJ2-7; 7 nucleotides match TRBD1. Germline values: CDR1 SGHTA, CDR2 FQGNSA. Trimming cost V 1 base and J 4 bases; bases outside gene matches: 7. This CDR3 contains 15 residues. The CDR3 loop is CASSLDGPGGYEQYF. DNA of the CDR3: TGTGCCAGCAGCTTAGACGGCCCAGGGGGTTACGAGCAGTACTTC.

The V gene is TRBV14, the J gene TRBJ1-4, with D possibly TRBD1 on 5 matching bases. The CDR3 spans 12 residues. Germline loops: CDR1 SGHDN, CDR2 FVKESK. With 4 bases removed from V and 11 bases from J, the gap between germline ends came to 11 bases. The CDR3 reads CASSPQKGKLFF. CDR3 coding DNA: TGTGCCAGCAGCCCCCAGAAGGGGAAACTGTTTTTT.

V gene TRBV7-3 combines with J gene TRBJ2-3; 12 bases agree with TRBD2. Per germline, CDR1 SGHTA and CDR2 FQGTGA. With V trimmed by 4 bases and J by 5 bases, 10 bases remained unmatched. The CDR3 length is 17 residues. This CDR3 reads CASSSSLAGGPGDTQYF. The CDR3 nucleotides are TGTGCCAGCAGCTCGTCCCTAGCGGGGGGGCCAGGAGATACGCAGTATTTT.

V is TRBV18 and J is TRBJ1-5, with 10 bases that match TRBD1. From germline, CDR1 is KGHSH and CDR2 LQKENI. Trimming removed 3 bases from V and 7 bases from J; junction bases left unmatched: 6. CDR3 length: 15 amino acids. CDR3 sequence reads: CASSPSTGGEQPQHF. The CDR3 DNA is TGTGCCAGCTCACCCTCGACAGGGGGCGAACAGCCCCAGCATTTT.

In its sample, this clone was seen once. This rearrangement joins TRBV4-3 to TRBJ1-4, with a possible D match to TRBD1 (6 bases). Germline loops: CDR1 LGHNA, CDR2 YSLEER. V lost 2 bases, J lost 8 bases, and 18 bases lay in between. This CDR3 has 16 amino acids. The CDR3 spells CASSQRPGLGGEKLFF. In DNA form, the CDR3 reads TGCGCCAGCAGCCAACGCCCGGGACTAGGGGGGGAAAAACTGTTTTTT.

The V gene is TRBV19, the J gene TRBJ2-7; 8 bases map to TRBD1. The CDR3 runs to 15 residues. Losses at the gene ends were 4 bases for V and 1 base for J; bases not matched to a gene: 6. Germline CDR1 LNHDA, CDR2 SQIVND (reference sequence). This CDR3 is CASSRAGTGSYEQYF. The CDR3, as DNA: TGTGCCAGTAGTAGGGCCGGGACAGGTTCCTACGAGCAGTACTTC.

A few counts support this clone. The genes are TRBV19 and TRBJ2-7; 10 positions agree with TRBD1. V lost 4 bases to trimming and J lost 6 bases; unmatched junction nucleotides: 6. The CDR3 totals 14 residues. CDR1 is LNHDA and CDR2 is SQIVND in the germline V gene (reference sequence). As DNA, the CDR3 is TGTGCCAGTAGTACTGACAGGGGGCTTTTCGAGCAGTACTTC. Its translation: CASSTDRGLFEQYF.

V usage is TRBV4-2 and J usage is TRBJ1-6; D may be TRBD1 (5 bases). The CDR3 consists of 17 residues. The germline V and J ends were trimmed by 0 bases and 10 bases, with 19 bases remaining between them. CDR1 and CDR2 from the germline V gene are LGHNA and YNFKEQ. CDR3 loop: CASSQDRQGGSRSPLHF. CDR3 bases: TGTGCCAGCAGCCAAGATAGGCAGGGAGGTTCAAGATCACCCCTCCACTTT.

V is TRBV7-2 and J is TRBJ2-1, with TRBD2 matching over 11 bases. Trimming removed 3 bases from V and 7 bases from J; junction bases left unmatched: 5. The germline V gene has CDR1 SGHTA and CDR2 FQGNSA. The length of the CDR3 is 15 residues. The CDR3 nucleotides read TGTGCCAGCAGCTTTAGCGGGGGGGCGTTAAATGAGCAGTTCTTC. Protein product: CASSFSGGALNEQFF.

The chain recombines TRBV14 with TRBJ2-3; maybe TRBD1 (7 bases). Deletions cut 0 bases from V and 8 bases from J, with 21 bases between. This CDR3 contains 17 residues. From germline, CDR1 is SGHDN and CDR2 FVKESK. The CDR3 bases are TGTGCCAGCAGCCAAGAAGTCGGCAGGGGGGCAGGTCGTACGCAGTATTTT. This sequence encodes CASSQEVGRGAGRTQYF.